The 2 T cell receptor beta chains reported below all come from one sample, sequenced in a study of T cells in Graves' hyperthyroidism and ophthalmopathy. RNA transcripts were the template for amplifying TCR beta CDR3 regions. HTBI primers drove first-round RT-PCR of the TCR CDR3. TCRdb re-derived calls from the multiplex PCR reads in MiXCR, one entry per CDR3 protein. The data contain around 570,000 distinct CDR3 sequences, around 20% of them seen just once; the ten biggest clones take up 40% to 50%. The sample consisted of blood. The receptors stem from a man between 40 and 49 years old with Graves' ophthalmopathy.

This clonotype has at least ten counts. The chain recombines TRBV27 with TRBJ2-1; no firm D call. This CDR3 region has 13 residues. Germline CDR1 is MNHEY and CDR2 is SMNVEV (reference sequence). The germline V and J ends were trimmed by 9 bases and 3 bases, with 12 bases remaining between them. The CDR3: CASSPRLYNEQFF. The CDR3 DNA reads TGTGCCAGTTCCCCTAGGCTCTACAATGAGCAGTTCTTC.

The chain carries TRBV5-1 and TRBJ2-1; D is possibly TRBD2 (6 bases). V lost 4 bases to trimming and J lost 7 bases, with 12 bases between them. The germline gives CDR1 SGHRS, CDR2 YFSETQ. This CDR3 is 13 amino acids long. CDR3 protein: CASSRRVGNEQFF. In DNA, the CDR3 is TGCGCCAGCAGCAGGAGGGTGGGGAATGAGCAGTTCTTC.